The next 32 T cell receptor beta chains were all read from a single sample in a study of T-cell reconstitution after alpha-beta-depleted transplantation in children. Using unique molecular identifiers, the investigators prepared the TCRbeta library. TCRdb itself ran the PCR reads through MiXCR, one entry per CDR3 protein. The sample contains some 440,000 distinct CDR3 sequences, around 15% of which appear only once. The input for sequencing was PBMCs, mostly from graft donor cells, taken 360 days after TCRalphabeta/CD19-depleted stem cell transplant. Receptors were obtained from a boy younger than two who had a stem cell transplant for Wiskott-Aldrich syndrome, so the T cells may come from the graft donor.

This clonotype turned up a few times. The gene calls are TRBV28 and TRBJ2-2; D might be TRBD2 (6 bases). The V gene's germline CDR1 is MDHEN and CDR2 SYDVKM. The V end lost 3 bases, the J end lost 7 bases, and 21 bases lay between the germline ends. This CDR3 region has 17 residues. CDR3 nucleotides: TGTGCCAGCAGTTTGCGATCCGGAGCGGGTTTTGTCGGGGAGCTGTTTTTT. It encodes CASSLRSGAGFVGELFF.

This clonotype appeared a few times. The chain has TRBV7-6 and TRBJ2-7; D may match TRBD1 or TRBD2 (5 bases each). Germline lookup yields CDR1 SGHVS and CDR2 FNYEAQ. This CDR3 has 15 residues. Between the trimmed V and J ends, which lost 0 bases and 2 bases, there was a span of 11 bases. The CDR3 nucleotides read TGTGCCAGCAGCTTAGCTTCGGGGACGACCTACGAGCAGTACTTC. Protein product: CASSLASGTTYEQYF.

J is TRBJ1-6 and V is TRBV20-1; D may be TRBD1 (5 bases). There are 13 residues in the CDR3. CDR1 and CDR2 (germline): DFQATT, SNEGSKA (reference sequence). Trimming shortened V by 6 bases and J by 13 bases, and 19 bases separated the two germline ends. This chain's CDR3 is CSAPGRLVPPLHF. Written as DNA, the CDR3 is TGCAGTGCCCCGGGACGGCTGGTACCGCCCCTCCACTTT.

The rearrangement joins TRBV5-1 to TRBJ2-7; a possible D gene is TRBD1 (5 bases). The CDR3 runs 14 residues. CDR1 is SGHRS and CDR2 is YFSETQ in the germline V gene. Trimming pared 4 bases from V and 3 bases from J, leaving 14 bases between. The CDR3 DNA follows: TGCGCCAGCAGCCCCCCGTGGGGCCACTACGAGCAGTACTTC. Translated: CASSPPWGHYEQYF.

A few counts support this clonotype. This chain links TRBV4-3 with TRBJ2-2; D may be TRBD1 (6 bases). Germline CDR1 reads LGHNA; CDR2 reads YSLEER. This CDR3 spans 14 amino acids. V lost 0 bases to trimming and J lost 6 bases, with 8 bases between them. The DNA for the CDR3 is TGCGCCAGCAGCCAAGACTCAGGGGCCGGGGAGCTGTTTTTT. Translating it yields CASSQDSGAGELFF.

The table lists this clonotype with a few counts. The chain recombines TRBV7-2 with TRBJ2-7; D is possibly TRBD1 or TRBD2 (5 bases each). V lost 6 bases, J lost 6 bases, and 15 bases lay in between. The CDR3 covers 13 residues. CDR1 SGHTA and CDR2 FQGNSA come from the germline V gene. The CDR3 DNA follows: TGTGCCAGCAGTCTTGGACTCCAGGGCGAGCAGTACTTC. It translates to CASSLGLQGEQYF.

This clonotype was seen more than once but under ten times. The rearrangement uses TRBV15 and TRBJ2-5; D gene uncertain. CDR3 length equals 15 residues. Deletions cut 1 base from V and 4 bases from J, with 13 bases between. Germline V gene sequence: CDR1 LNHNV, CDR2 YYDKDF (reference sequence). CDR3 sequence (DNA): TGTGCCACCAGCAGAGTTTTTACTTGGGGAGAGACCCAGTACTTC. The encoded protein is CATSRVFTWGETQYF.

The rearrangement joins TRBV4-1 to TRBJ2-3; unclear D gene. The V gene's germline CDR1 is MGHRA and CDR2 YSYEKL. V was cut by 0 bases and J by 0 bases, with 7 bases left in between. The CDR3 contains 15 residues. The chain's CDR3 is CASSQEGLSTDTQYF. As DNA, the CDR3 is TGCGCCAGCAGCCAAGAGGGCCTTAGCACAGATACGCAGTATTTT.

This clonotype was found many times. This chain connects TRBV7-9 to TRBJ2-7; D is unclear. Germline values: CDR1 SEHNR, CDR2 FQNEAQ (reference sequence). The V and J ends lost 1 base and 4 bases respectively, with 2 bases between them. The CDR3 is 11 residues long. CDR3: CASSLEYEQYF. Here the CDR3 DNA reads TGTGCCAGCAGCTTAGAGTACGAGCAGTACTTC.

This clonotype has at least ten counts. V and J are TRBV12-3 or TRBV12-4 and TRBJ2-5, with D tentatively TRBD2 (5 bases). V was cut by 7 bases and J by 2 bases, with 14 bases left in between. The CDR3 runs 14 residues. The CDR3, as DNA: TGTGCCAGCACCTTTACCGGGAAACAAGAGACCCAGTACTTC. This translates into CASTFTGKQETQYF.

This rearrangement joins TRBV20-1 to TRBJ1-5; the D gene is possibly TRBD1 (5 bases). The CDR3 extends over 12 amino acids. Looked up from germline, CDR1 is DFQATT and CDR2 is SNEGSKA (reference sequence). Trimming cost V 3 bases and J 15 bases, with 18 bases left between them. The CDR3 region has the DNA TGCAGTGCTAGGGGACGACTCGGGATCTTGCATTTT. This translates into CSARGRLGILHF.

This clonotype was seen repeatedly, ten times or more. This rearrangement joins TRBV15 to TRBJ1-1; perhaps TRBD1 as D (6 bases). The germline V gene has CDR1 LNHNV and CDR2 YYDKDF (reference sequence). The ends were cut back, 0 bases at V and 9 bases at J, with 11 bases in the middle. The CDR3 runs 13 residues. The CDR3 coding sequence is TGTGCCACCAGCAGAGATTACAGGGAGAAAGCTTTCTTT. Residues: CATSRDYREKAFF.

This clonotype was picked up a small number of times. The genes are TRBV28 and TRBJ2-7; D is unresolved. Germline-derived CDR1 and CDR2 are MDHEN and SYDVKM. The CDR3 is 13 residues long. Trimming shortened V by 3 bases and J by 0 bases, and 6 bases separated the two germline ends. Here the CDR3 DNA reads TGTGCCAGCAGTTTCGGCTACTCCTACGAGCAGTACTTC. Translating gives CASSFGYSYEQYF.

This chain's CDR3 is CASSGRGKGVPNEQFF. The CDR3 region has the DNA TGTGCCAGCAGTGGCAGGGGGAAGGGGGTACCCAATGAGCAGTTCTTC. V and J are TRBV12-3 or TRBV12-4 and TRBJ2-1; TRBD1 matches at 7 bases. This CDR3 is 16 amino acids long. The ends lost 5 bases at V and 6 bases at J; junction bases unmatched: 13.

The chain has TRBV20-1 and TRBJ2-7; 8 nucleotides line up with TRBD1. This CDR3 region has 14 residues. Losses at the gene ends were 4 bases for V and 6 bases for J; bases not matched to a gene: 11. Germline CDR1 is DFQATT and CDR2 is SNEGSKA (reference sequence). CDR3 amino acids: CSAKGQGKGSEQYF. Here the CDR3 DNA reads TGCAGTGCTAAAGGACAGGGTAAAGGTAGCGAGCAGTACTTC.

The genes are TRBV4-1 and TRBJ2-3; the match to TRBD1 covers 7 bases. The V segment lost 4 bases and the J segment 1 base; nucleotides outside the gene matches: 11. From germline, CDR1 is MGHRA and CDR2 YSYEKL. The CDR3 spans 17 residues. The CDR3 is CASSRTGTASRTDTQYF. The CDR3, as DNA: TGCGCCAGCAGCCGCACTGGGACAGCCTCCCGCACAGATACGCAGTATTTT.

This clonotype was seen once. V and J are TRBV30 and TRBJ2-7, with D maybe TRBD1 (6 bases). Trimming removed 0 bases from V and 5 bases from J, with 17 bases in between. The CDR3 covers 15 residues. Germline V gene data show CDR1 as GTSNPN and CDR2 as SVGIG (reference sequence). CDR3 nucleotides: TGTGCCTGGAGTGTACTGAGCAGGGGTTTGAACGAGCAGTACTTC. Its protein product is CAWSVLSRGLNEQYF.

The CDR3 sequence is CASSEELGGQGMSNTIYF. For the CDR3, the DNA is TGTGCCAGCAGTGAAGAACTTGGTGGACAGGGGATGTCGAACACCATATATTTT. V is TRBV25-1 and J is TRBJ1-3; 9 bases are shared with TRBD1. Losses at the gene ends were 2 bases for V and 7 bases for J; bases not matched to a gene: 15. CDR3 length: 18 amino acids. CDR1 and CDR2 from the germline V gene are MGHDK and SYGVNS.

In nucleotides, the CDR3 is TGCAGTGCTAGAGGGGCTAGCGGGGGGCAGAATGAGCAGTTCTTC. This sequence encodes CSARGASGGQNEQFF. The chain combines TRBV20-1 with TRBJ2-1; 11 bases map to TRBD2. After removal of 1 base from V and 7 bases from J, the junction contained 6 bases not matched to a gene. CDR3 length: 15 amino acids. CDR1 is DFQATT, CDR2 SNEGSKA, per germline (reference sequence).

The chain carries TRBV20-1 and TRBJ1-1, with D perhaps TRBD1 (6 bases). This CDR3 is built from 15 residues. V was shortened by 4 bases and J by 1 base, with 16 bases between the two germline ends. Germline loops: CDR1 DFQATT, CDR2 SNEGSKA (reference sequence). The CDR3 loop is CSANQQGRGNTEAFF. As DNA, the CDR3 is TGCAGTGCTAATCAACAGGGAAGGGGGAACACTGAAGCTTTCTTT.

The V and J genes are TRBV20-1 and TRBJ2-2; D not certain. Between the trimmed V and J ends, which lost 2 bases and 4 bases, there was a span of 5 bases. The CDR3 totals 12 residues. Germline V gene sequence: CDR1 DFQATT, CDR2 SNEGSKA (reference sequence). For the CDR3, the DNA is TGCAGTGCTAGAAGGGTCACCGGGGAGCTGTTTTTT. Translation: CSARRVTGELFF.

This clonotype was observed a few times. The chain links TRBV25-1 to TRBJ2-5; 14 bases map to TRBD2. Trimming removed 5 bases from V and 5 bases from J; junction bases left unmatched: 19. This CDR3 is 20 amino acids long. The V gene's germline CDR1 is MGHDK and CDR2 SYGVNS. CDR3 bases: TGTGCCAGCAGTCTGACGCCGGGACTAGCGGGAGTGGGAGAATTGGAGACCCAGTACTTC. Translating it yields CASSLTPGLAGVGELETQYF.

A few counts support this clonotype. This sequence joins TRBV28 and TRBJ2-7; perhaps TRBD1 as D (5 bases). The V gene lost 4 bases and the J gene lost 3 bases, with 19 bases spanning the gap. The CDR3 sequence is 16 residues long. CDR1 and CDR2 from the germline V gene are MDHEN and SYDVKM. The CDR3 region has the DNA TGTGCCAGCAGTTCTTTGGGGCCCTTCATCCTCTACGAGCAGTACTTC. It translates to CASSSLGPFILYEQYF.

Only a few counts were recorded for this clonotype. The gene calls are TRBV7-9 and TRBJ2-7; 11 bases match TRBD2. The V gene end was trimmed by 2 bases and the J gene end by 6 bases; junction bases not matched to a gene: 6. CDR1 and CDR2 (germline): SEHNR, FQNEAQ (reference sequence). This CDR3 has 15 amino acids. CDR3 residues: CASSLRIAGGGEQYF. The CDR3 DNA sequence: TGTGCCAGCAGCTTAAGGATAGCGGGAGGGGGCGAGCAGTACTTC.

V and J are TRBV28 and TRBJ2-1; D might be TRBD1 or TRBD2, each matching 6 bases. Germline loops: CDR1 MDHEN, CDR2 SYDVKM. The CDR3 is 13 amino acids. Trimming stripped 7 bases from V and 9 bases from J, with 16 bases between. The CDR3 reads CASMPGGQGEQFF. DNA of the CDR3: TGTGCCAGCATGCCTGGGGGGCAAGGTGAGCAGTTCTTC.

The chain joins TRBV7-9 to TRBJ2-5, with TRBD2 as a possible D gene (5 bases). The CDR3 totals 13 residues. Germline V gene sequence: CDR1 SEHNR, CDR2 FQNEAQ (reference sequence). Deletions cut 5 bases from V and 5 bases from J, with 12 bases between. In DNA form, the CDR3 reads TGTGCCAGCAGCCTGGACTTCCTGGAGACCCAGTACTTC. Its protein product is CASSLDFLETQYF.

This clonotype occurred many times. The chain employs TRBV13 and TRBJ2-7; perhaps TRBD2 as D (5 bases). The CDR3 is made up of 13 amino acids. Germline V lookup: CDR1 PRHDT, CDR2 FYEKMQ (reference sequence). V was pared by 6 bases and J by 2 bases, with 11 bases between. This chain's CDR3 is CASSGLAPYEQYF. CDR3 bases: TGTGCCAGCAGTGGGCTAGCCCCCTACGAGCAGTACTTC.

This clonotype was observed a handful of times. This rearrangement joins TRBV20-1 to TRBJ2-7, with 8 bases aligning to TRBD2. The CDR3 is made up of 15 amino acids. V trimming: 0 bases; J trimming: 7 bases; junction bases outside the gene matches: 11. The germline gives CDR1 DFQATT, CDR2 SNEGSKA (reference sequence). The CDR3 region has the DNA TGCAGTGCTAGAGACCTTGAGCGGGGGCTGAGGGAGCAGTACTTC. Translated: CSARDLERGLREQYF.

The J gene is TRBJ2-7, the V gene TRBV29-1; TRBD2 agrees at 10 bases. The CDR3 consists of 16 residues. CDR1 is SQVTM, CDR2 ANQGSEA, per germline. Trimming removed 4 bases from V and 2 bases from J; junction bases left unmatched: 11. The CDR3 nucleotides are TGCAGCGTTGCAGGGGTAACTAGCGGGATAACCTACGAGCAGTACTTC. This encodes CSVAGVTSGITYEQYF.

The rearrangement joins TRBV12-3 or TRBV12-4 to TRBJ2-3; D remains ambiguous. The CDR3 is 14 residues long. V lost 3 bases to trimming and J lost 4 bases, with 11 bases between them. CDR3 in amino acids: CASSFGLIPDTQYF. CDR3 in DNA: TGTGCCAGCAGTTTTGGGCTCATTCCAGATACGCAGTATTTT.

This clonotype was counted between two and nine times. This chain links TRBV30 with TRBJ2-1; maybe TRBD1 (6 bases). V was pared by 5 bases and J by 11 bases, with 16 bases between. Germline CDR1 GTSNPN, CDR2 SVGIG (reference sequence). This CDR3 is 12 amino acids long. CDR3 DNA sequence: TGTGCCTGGGCACAGGGTAATCCGAAGCAGTTCTTC. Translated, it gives CAWAQGNPKQFF.

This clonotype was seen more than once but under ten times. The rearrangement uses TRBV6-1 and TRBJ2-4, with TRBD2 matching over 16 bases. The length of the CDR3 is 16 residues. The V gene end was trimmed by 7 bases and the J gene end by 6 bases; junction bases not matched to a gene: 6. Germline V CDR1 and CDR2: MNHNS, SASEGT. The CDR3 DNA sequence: TGTGCCAGCAAGGGACTAGCGGGAGGGCTGAGAAACATTCAGTACTTC. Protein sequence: CASKGLAGGLRNIQYF.